This is a list of T cell receptor beta chains from one sample in a study of regulatory T cells in long-lasting Graves disease. TCRdb re-derived calls from the multiplex PCR reads in MiXCR, one entry per CDR3 protein. The sample includes 550,000 to 700,000 distinct CDR3 sequences, more than 15% of them seen just once. These data are also associated with another study on T cells in Graves' hyperthyroidism and ophthalmopathy.

The specimen comprised peripheral blood mononuclear cells (PBMCs), sampled at new diagnosis, from a patient treated with antithyroid drugs. The receptors come from a man between 18 and 35 years old with Graves disease. The CDR3 runs from the conserved cysteine through the conserved F or W. D genes are given only for firm matches.

cdr3_aa,j_call,d_call,cdr3_length,v_call
CASSPGLAGDGGADTQYF,TRBJ2-3,TRBD2,18,TRBV5-1
CASSYDGGGQGAWRNTIYF,TRBJ1-3,TRBD1,19,TRBV6-9
CASSIESYGTFYEQYF,TRBJ2-7,-,16,TRBV19
CSAERAGGAKNEQFF,TRBJ2-1,TRBD2,15,TRBV20-1
CASSQEGARGNTIYF,TRBJ1-3,-,15,TRBV3-1
CASSLNQLGEAFF,TRBJ1-1,-,13,TRBV7-3
CASSLELRGANTGELFF,TRBJ2-2,-,17,TRBV28
CASSFEEGPYEQYF,TRBJ2-7,-,14,TRBV28
CASTRLAGAAGELFF,TRBJ2-2,TRBD2,15,TRBV7-2
CASSLSGQGRNQPQHF,TRBJ1-5,TRBD1,16,TRBV28
CASRILQGAFGELFF,TRBJ2-2,TRBD1,15,TRBV6-1
CSSQGSSYNSPLHF,TRBJ1-6,-,14,TRBV20-1
CASSTGQGYNERFF,TRBJ2-1,TRBD1,14,TRBV5-1
CSVSRAHNSPLHF,TRBJ1-6,-,13,TRBV20-1
CASSPRQGVSTDTQYF,TRBJ2-3,-,16,TRBV18
CASSVEGTSGRSEGEQFF,TRBJ2-1,TRBD2,18,TRBV9
CASSLFRRGHTDTQYF,TRBJ2-3,-,16,TRBV27
CTAGGISYNEQFF,TRBJ2-1,TRBD2,13,TRBV29-1
CASRGSDYGYTF,TRBJ1-2,-,12,TRBV7-9
CASSLAGLAVDEQFF,TRBJ2-1,TRBD2,15,TRBV5-4
CASSPSMDRNQETQYF,TRBJ2-5,-,16,TRBV12-3/TRBV12-4
CASSLERRSRSGNTIYF,TRBJ1-3,-,17,TRBV5-1
CASRGRAGANVLTF,TRBJ2-6,-,14,TRBV6-1
CASSTPIQGNEQFF,TRBJ2-1,-,14,TRBV5-4
CASSLGTSGLTDTQYF,TRBJ2-3,TRBD2,16,TRBV7-3
CASSLRQGQQYF,TRBJ2-7,-,12,TRBV28
CASSGTSGSGTDTQYF,TRBJ2-3,TRBD2,16,TRBV12-3/TRBV12-4
CASSFGTGAGSPLHF,TRBJ1-6,-,15,TRBV13
CSVRTGSNGYTF,TRBJ1-2,TRBD1,12,TRBV29-1
CSARDSIRGRNEKLFF,TRBJ1-4,-,16,TRBV20-1
CASSSPRGREQKLFF,TRBJ1-4,TRBD1,15,TRBV12-3/TRBV12-4
CASTTSGRGQGADTQYF,TRBJ2-3,TRBD1,17,TRBV28
CASSPDQFQETQYF,TRBJ2-5,-,14,TRBV6-2/TRBV6-3
CASSLRGQDYYGYTF,TRBJ1-2,-,15,TRBV5-1
CASSLEASGYYEQYF,TRBJ2-7,TRBD2,15,TRBV28
CASLVGRARQPQHF,TRBJ1-5,-,14,TRBV28
CASTSPGEPSYEQYF,TRBJ2-7,-,15,TRBV5-6
CASRAGVLGTGELFF,TRBJ2-2,TRBD2,15,TRBV4-1
CASREHVDGEKLFF,TRBJ1-4,-,14,TRBV6-1
CASNLGGQGASYGYTF,TRBJ1-2,TRBD1,16,TRBV7-8
CASRIMGGGYEQYF,TRBJ2-7,-,14,TRBV28
CASSPRTGWETAKNIQYF,TRBJ2-4,TRBD1,18,TRBV12-3/TRBV12-4
CASSFAGQGNYGYTF,TRBJ1-2,TRBD1,15,TRBV28
CASSLTTGGELFF,TRBJ2-2,-,13,TRBV12-3/TRBV12-4
CASSLPGFEQFF,TRBJ2-1,-,12,TRBV27
CSASPDRGLETQYF,-,TRBD1,14,TRBV20-1
CASYGGRTGFYEQYF,TRBJ2-7,-,15,TRBV28
CASSLAWGPEAFF,TRBJ1-1,-,13,TRBV7-2
CAISERDRGNQPQHF,TRBJ1-5,TRBD1,15,TRBV10-3
CASRSGVSAEQYF,TRBJ2-7,-,13,TRBV27
CASSQLTDNTEAFF,TRBJ1-1,-,14,TRBV3-1
CSEHSGTEAFF,TRBJ1-1,-,11,TRBV29-1
CASSEGQRGYTQYF,TRBJ2-3,-,14,TRBV2